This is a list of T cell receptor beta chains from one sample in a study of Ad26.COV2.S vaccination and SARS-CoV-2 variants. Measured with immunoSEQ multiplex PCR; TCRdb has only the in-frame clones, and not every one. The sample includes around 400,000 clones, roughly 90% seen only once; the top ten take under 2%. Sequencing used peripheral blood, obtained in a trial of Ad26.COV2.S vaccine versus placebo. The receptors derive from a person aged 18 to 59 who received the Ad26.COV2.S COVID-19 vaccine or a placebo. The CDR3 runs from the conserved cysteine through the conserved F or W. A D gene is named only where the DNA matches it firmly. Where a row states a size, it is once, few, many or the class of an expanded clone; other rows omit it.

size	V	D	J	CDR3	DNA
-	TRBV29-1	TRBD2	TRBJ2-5	CSVAPSGREETQYF	TGCAGCGTTGCCCCCAGCGGGAGAGAGGAGACCCAGTACTTC
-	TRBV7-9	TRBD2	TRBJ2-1	CASSLASGLAVYNEQFF	TGTGCCAGCAGCTTAGCCAGCGGGCTAGCGGTATACAATGAGCAGTTCTTC
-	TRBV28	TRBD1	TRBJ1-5	CASSFRGRNQPQHF	TGTGCCAGCAGTTTCAGGGGGAGGAATCAGCCCCAGCATTTT
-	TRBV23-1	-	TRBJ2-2	CASSQARREVTGELFF	TGCGCCAGCAGCCAGGCGAGGAGGGAGGTCACCGGGGAGCTGTTTTTT
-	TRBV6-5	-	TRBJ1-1	CASSYSGGITEAFF	TGTGCCAGCAGTTACTCGGGGGGGATCACTGAAGCTTTCTTT
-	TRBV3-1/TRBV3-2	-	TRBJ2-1	CASSKEAVRNEQFF	TGTGCCAGCAGCAAAGAGGCGGTTCGGAATGAGCAGTTCTTC
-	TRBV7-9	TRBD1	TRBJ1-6	CASSFSFQGESPLHF	TGTGCCAGCAGCTTTTCGTTCCAGGGGGAATCACCCCTCCACTTT
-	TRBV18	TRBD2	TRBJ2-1	CASSPQAGVYNEQFF	TGTGCCAGCTCACCGCAAGCGGGAGTTTACAATGAGCAGTTCTTC
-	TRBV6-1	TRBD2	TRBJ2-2	CASSATSGRPHGELFF	TGTGCCAGCAGTGCGACTAGCGGGAGGCCACACGGGGAGCTGTTTTTT
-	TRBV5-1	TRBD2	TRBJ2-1	CASRPRSGNYNEQFF	TGCGCCAGCAGACCTAGGAGCGGGAATTACAATGAGCAGTTCTTC
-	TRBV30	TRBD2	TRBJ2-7	CASNRPAGTYEQYF	TGTGCCTCAAACCGTCCAGCGGGGACCTACGAGCAGTACTTC
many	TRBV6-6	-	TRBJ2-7	CASTSTGVGEQYF	TGTGCCAGCACATCGACAGGAGTCGGCGAGCAGTACTTC
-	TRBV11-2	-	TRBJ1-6	CASSSGQSSYNSPLHF	TGTGCCAGCAGCTCCGGACAGAGCTCCTATAATTCACCCCTCCACTTT
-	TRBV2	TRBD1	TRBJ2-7	CASTRTGFSYEQYF	TGTGCCAGCACCCGGACAGGTTTCTCCTACGAGCAGTACTTC
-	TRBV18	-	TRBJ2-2	CASSPRPGAKTRTNTGELFF	TGTGCCAGCTCACCGCGCCCAGGAGCTAAGACGAGGACGAACACCGGGGAGCTGTTTTTT
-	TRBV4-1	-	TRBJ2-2	CASSPEPGVDTGELFF	TGCGCCAGCAGCCCCGAACCCGGGGTTGACACCGGGGAGCTGTTTTTT
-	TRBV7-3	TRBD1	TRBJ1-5	CASSTQQGSPQHF	TGTGCCAGCAGCACGCAACAGGGGTCGCCCCAGCATTTT
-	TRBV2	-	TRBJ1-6	CASTTGRSPLHF	TGTGCCAGCACCACAGGGCGTTCACCCCTCCACTTT
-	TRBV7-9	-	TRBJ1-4	CASSLLVSGKANEKLFF	TGTGCCAGCAGCTTGCTGGTGTCGGGGAAGGCTAATGAAAAACTGTTTTTT
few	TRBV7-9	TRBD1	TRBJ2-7	CASSYGQGSYEQYF	TGTGCCAGCAGCTACGGACAGGGGAGCTACGAGCAGTACTTC
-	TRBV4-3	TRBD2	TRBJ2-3	CASSSLAGGEDTQYF	TGCGCCAGCTCTTCTCTAGCGGGAGGCGAAGATACGCAGTATTTT
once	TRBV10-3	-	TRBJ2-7	CAIRNAGGTGLEQYF	TGTGCCATCAGAAACGCCGGCGGGACGGGGCTCGAGCAGTACTTC
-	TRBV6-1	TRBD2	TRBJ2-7	CASSEWNGRALEQYF	TGTGCCAGCAGTGAATGGAACGGGAGGGCCCTCGAGCAGTACTTC
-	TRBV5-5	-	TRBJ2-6	CASSHSVLGGSGANVLTF	TGTGCCAGCAGCCACTCCGTCCTAGGAGGCTCTGGGGCCAACGTCCTGACTTTC
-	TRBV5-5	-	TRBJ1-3	CASSATTQGLGNTIYF	TGTGCCAGCAGCGCCACCACACAGGGCCTTGGAAACACCATATATTTT
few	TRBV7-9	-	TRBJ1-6	CASSLGRVEGSPLHF	TGTGCCAGCAGCTTGGGACGGGTAGAGGGATCACCCCTCCACTTT
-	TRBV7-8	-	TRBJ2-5	CASSFPSGMEETQYF	TGTGCCAGCAGCTTTCCATCGGGTATGGAAGAGACCCAGTACTTC
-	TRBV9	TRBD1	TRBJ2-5	CASSSSVGGQGFQETQYF	TGTGCCAGCAGCTCCTCGGTCGGGGGACAGGGGTTTCAAGAGACCCAGTACTTC
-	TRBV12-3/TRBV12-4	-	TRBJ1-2	CASSSALLYGYTF	TGTGCCAGCAGTTCCGCCTTGCTCTATGGCTACACCTTC
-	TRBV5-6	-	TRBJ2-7	CASSLEGGRVTEQYF	TGTGCCAGCAGCTTGGAAGGAGGCAGGGTTACCGAGCAGTACTTC
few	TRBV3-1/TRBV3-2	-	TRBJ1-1	CASSPGGGSDAFF	TGTGCCAGCAGCCCAGGAGGGGGTTCTGATGCTTTCTTT